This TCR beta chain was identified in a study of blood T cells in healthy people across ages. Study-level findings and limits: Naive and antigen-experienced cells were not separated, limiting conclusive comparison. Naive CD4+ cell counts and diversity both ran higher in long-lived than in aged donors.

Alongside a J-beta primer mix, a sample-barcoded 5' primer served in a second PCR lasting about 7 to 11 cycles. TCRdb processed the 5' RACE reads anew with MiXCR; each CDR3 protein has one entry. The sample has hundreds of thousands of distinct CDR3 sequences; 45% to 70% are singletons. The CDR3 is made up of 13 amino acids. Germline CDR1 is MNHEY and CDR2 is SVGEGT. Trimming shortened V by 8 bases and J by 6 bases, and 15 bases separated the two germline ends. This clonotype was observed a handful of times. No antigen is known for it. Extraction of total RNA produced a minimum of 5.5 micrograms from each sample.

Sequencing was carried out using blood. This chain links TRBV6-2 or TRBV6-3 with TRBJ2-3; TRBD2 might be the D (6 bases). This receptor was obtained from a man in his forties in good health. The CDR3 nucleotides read TGTGCCAGCCAGGACTACCTTGGCGATACGCAGTATTTT. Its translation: CASQDYLGDTQYF.